A selection of T cell receptor beta chains follows, all from one sample in a study of human T cells and chemical hapten exposure. One entry per CDR3 protein results from TCRdb running MiXCR on the RACE reads. The sample lists about 64,000 distinct CDR3 sequences, 11% occurring once. The sequencing here drew on whole blood, taken in connection with sensitization to the hapten diphenylcyclopropenone (DPC). The receptor set was obtained from a woman in her thirties or forties with alopecia areata. Some clones in this sample may be carry-over from other donors' samples. Each CDR3 is given with its conserved first and last residue. The order of the fields is J gene, clone size, CDR3 length, D gene, V gene, CDR3 protein, CDR3 DNA. The D gene is left open where the match is weak. Not every row has a clone size; where given, it reads once, few, many or a size class.

>TRBJ2-7|few|18|TRBD2|TRBV5-5
CASSLEGAMGGSSYEQYF
TGTGCCAGCAGCTTGGAGGGAGCGATGGGCGGGAGCTCCTACGAGCAGTACTTC
>TRBJ1-5|few|13|NA|TRBV7-2
CASSLGNSQPQHF
TGTGCCAGCAGCTTAGGGAACTCGCAGCCCCAGCATTTT
>TRBJ2-5|NA|13|TRBD1|TRBV29-1
CSVEKGAAKTQYF
TGCAGCGTTGAAAAGGGGGCAGCGAAGACCCAGTACTTC
>TRBJ2-7|many|14|NA|TRBV19
CASSPRGRSYEQYF
TGTGCCAGTAGTCCCCGCGGACGGTCCTACGAGCAGTACTTC
>TRBJ2-1|many|16|NA|TRBV5-1
CASSLIGRGTYNEQFF
TGCGCCAGCAGCTTGATCGGCCGAGGGACCTACAATGAGCAGTTCTTC
>TRBJ1-5|many|15|NA|TRBV12-3/TRBV12-4
CASRSHGGAGQPQHF
TGTGCCAGCAGATCCCACGGGGGGGCAGGGCAGCCCCAGCATTTT
>TRBJ1-2|many|16|NA|TRBV12-3/TRBV12-4
CASTTISRVRESSYTF
TGTGCCAGCACCACCATCTCCCGGGTCAGGGAGAGCAGCTACACCTTC
>TRBJ2-1|few|15|NA|TRBV18
CASSLDQSSYNEQFF
TGTGCCAGCTCACTTGATCAAAGCTCCTACAATGAGCAGTTCTTC
>TRBJ1-3|NA|15|NA|TRBV7-2
CASSFDVSSENTIYF
TGTGCCAGCAGCTTCGACGTAAGCTCTGAAAACACCATATATTTT
>TRBJ2-7|few|11|NA|TRBV4-3
CASSQGSEQYF
TGCGCCAGCAGCCAGGGGAGCGAGCAGTACTTC
>TRBJ1-1|few|14|TRBD1|TRBV5-5
CASSRQGQDTEAFF
TGTGCCAGCAGTAGACAGGGCCAGGACACTGAAGCTTTCTTT
>TRBJ1-1|NA|14|NA|TRBV27
CASSLKGSGTEAFF
TGTGCCAGCAGTTTGAAGGGCTCGGGCACTGAAGCTTTCTTT
>TRBJ2-5|few|16|TRBD2|TRBV3-1
CASSQGLSGIMETQYF
TGTGCCAGCAGCCAAGGTTTAAGCGGGATTATGGAGACCCAGTACTTC
>TRBJ1-6|few|14|TRBD1|TRBV27
CASSSHDRDSPLHF
TGTGCCAGCAGTTCCCATGACAGGGATTCACCCCTCCACTTT
>TRBJ1-5|few|13|NA|TRBV20-1
CSATDSYYQPQHF
TGCAGTGCCACAGACAGTTACTATCAGCCCCAGCATTTT
>TRBJ2-4|NA|16|NA|TRBV20-1
CSAPPVGGLAKNIQYF
TGCAGTGCCCCTCCGGTGGGAGGATTAGCCAAAAACATTCAGTACTTC
>TRBJ2-1|many|14|TRBD2|TRBV29-1
CSVGRGGPYNEQFF
TGCAGCGTTGGGCGGGGGGGTCCCTACAATGAGCAGTTCTTC
>TRBJ1-5|NA|15|NA|TRBV7-2
CASSSLTLPYQPQHF
TGTGCCAGCAGCTCCCTGACACTTCCATATCAGCCCCAGCATTTT
>TRBJ1-5|few|14|NA|TRBV27
CASVREASGQPQHF
TGTGCCAGCGTAAGGGAGGCATCTGGTCAGCCCCAGCATTTT
>TRBJ2-5|NA|14|NA|TRBV15
CATSRAGVQETQYF
TGTGCCACCAGCAGAGCGGGGGTCCAAGAGACCCAGTACTTC
>TRBJ2-7|few|14|TRBD1|TRBV5-4
CASRADGTDYEQYF
TGTGCCAGCAGGGCTGATGGGACAGACTACGAGCAGTACTTC
>TRBJ1-1|many|13|NA|TRBV12-3/TRBV12-4
CASGEQGGTEAFF
TGTGCCAGCGGGGAGCAGGGAGGCACTGAAGCTTTCTTT
>TRBJ1-1|NA|15|NA|TRBV18
CASSRTSPMNTEAFF
TGTGCCAGCTCACGAACGAGCCCCATGAACACTGAAGCTTTCTTT
>TRBJ2-1|few|14|NA|TRBV7-9
CASSLRRDGNEQFF
TGTGCCAGCAGCTTACGCAGGGATGGGAATGAGCAGTTCTTC
>TRBJ2-5|many|15|NA|TRBV29-1
CSVEDEGQPQETQYF
TGCAGCGTTGAAGATGAGGGGCAGCCTCAAGAGACCCAGTACTTC
>TRBJ2-7|many|12|NA|TRBV7-8
CASSASRTEQYF
TGTGCCAGCAGCGCCAGCAGGACCGAGCAGTACTTC
>TRBJ2-1|many|19|TRBD2|TRBV4-3
CASNKGGPSGPGSYNEQFF
TGCGCCAGCAACAAAGGGGGACCTAGCGGGCCCGGTTCCTACAATGAGCAGTTCTTC
>TRBJ2-1|few|15|NA|TRBV7-2
CAIGGVGESYNEQFF
TGTGCCATTGGGGGAGTGGGGGAGAGCTACAATGAGCAGTTCTTC
>TRBJ2-1|few|15|NA|TRBV24-1
CATSAAGSSYNEQFF
TGTGCCACCAGTGCCGCCGGTAGCTCCTACAATGAGCAGTTCTTC
>TRBJ2-7|NA|17|NA|TRBV7-6
CASSLVGRPTYPYEQYF
TGTGCCAGCAGCTTAGTGGGCAGGCCCACCTATCCCTACGAGCAGTACTTC
>TRBJ2-1|NA|15|TRBD2|TRBV6-2/TRBV6-3
CASSYGTSGGNEQFF
TGTGCCAGCAGTTACGGGACTAGCGGAGGGAATGAGCAGTTCTTC
>TRBJ2-4|many|13|NA|TRBV12-3/TRBV12-4
CASSLVRGDIQYF
TGTGCCAGCAGTTTAGTCCGGGGAGACATTCAGTACTTC
>TRBJ1-1|NA|14|NA|TRBV2
CASRGSRSNTEAFF
TGTGCCAGCCGAGGATCCAGATCCAACACTGAAGCTTTCTTT
>TRBJ2-1|many|15|TRBD2|TRBV20-1
CSARRLAGSYNEQFF
TGCAGTGCTAGGCGACTAGCGGGCTCCTACAATGAGCAGTTCTTC
>TRBJ2-1|many|15|NA|TRBV7-3
CASSLIPGSYNEQFF
TGTGCCAGCAGCTTAATTCCGGGCTCCTACAATGAGCAGTTCTTC
>TRBJ1-2|many|16|NA|TRBV7-8
CASSLAGGKTNYGYTF
TGTGCCAGCAGCTTAGCTGGAGGGAAGACGAACTATGGCTACACCTTC
>TRBJ2-5|many|16|TRBD2|TRBV11-2
CASSLDRSGRFETQYF
TGTGCCAGCAGCTTAGATCGTAGCGGGAGGTTTGAGACCCAGTACTTC
>TRBJ1-3|many|16|NA|TRBV12-3/TRBV12-4
CASSLFGGTGGNTIYF
TGTGCCAGCAGTTTATTCGGGGGTACAGGAGGAAACACCATATATTTT
>TRBJ1-2|many|12|NA|TRBV6-5
CASWVQSYGYTF
TGTGCCAGCTGGGTACAGTCCTATGGCTACACCTTC
>TRBJ1-5|NA|16|NA|TRBV18
CASSPPGREGNQPQHF
TGTGCCAGCTCACCACCGGGCAGGGAGGGCAATCAGCCCCAGCATTTT
>TRBJ1-6|few|16|NA|TRBV6-5
CASSPRAGVGSSPLHF
TGTGCCAGCAGTCCCCGGGCAGGGGTTGGTAGTTCACCCCTCCACTTT
>TRBJ2-4|many|15|TRBD2|TRBV6-5
CASSPRPAGGNIQYF
TGTGCCAGCAGTCCCCGCCCCGCGGGGGGGAACATTCAGTACTTC
>TRBJ1-6|many|15|NA|TRBV7-2
CASSPGTYYNSPLHF
TGTGCCAGCAGCCCCGGGACGTACTATAATTCACCCCTCCACTTT
>TRBJ1-6|NA|13|TRBD1|TRBV27
CATGTGDNSPLHF
TGTGCCACTGGGACAGGGGATAATTCACCCCTCCACTTT
>TRBJ1-2|many|11|NA|TRBV10-2
CASSEIAGYTF
TGCGCCAGCAGTGAGATCGCTGGCTACACCTTC
>TRBJ2-5|many|16|TRBD2|TRBV6-1
CASIRLAGILQETQYF
TGTGCCAGCATCAGACTAGCGGGAATACTCCAAGAGACCCAGTACTTC